This T cell receptor (beta chain) was profiled in a study of blood T cell repertoires in COVID-19. Study-wide context: There were acute and convalescent COVID-19 samples, and they came from the United States, Italy and Spain. PBMCs, B-cell-depleted T cells, or T cells were the source of the cDNA or gDNA that made up the material.

Seattle researchers signed up patients amid active infection and tracked them longitudinally. V was trimmed by 7 bases and J by 1 base, leaving 10 bases between them. The germline gives CDR1 MNHEY, CDR2 SVGAGI. The CDR3 has 13 amino acids. Per the original methods: Cell counts per sample came from amplifying reference gene primers. Sequencing used immunoSEQ multiplex PCR; TCRdb keeps in-frame clones, though not all of them. The V and J calls and clone size come from that table; D and trimming were worked out from the DNA. The sample carries over 85,000 clones, about nine tenths recorded once. The sample taken for sequencing was peripheral blood. The chain uses TRBV6-5 and TRBJ1-1, with D hard to call. The sequence derives from a woman aged 45 to 65 with COVID-19, enrolled during active disease. CDR3 region: CASNLDKNTEAFF. The CDR3 region has the DNA TGTGCCAGCAATTTAGACAAGAACACTGAAGCTTTCTTT.